This TCR beta chain emerged from a study of identifying expanded T cells in peripheral blood. Per the germline V gene, CDR1 is LNHDA and CDR2 is SQIVND (reference sequence). CDR3 size: 14 residues. Trimming cost V 3 bases and J 0 bases, with 5 bases left between them. Concerning this clone: The antigen remains undetermined.

The table came from immunoSEQ multiplex PCR; TCRdb's copy has only in-frame clones and leaves some out. The table records fewer than 130,000 clones, more than 85% of them present only once. No infections or other immune events were documented during collection. Whole-study results and caveats: Two-week clone count variance significantly increased as total template count grew.

This sequence originates from a person between 18 and 75 years old in good health. The chain joins TRBV19 to TRBJ2-2; D uncertain. Sequencing used blood. CDR3 residues: CASSIFPNTGELFF. CDR3 nucleotides: TGTGCCAGTAGTATTTTTCCGAACACCGGGGAGCTGTTTTTT. The full variable domain, in which reference TRBV19 and TRBJ2-2 provide the parts outside the CDR3, is DGGITQSPKYLFRKEGQNVTLSCEQNLNHDAMYWYRQDPGQGLRLIYYSQIVNDFQKGDIAEGYSVSREKKESFPLTVTSAQKNPTAFYLCASSIFPNTGELFFGEGSRLTVL.